What follows are 22 T cell receptor beta chains derived from one specimen sequenced in a study of blood T cell repertoires in COVID-19. TCRdb's table, derived via immunoSEQ multiplex PCR, lists solely in-frame clones and lacks some. Of 320,000 or so clones in the sample, around 90% are singletons; the top ten hold over 4.5%. Input material: PBMCs or T cells enriched from blood (not recorded which). The receptors were sampled from a man aged 30-40 years who had recovered from COVID-19.

The V call is TRBV15, the J call TRBJ2-1; TRBD1 might be the D (5 bases). V shed 2 bases and J shed 6 bases, with 11 bases lying between them. Germline V gene sequence: CDR1 LNHNV, CDR2 YYDKDF (reference sequence). This CDR3 region has 14 residues. In DNA, the CDR3 is TGTGCCACCAGCAGACTCCCCAGGGTCAATGAGCAGTTCTTC. As protein: CATSRLPRVNEQFF. Drawing the rest from reference TRBV15 and TRBJ2-1, the complete variable domain is DAMVIQNPRYQVTQFGKPVTLSCSQTLNHNVMYWYQQKSSQAPKLLFHYYDKDFNNEADTPDNFQSRRPNTSFCFLDIRSPGLGDTAMYLCATSRLPRVNEQFFGPGTRLTVL.

The chain has TRBV27 and TRBJ2-7, with D tentatively TRBD1 (5 bases). Trimming cost V 3 bases and J 0 bases, with 9 bases left between them. Germline V gene lookup returns CDR1 MNHEY and CDR2 SMNVEV (reference sequence). The CDR3 is 14 amino acids. The CDR3 DNA is TGTGCCAGCAGTTTTTTCAGGGACTCCTACGAGCAGTACTTC. Its protein is CASSFFRDSYEQYF.

The chain is built from TRBV12-3 or TRBV12-4 and TRBJ1-5; D gene ambiguous. V was clipped by 2 bases and J by 11 bases, with 13 bases between them. The CDR3 is 13 residues long. The CDR3 sequence is CASSLRGFVTQHF. The CDR3 region has the DNA TGTGCCAGCAGTTTAAGAGGGTTTGTGACCCAGCATTTT.

The chain uses TRBV5-1 and TRBJ1-2, with 8 bases matching TRBD1. V gave up 2 bases and J gave up 6 bases; unmatched junction bases: 6. The CDR3 runs to 14 residues. The germline V gene has CDR1 SGHRS and CDR2 YFSETQ. The CDR3 DNA reads TGCGCCAGCAGCTTCGGACAGGGTTTAAATGGCTACACCTTC. It translates to CASSFGQGLNGYTF.

The chain couples TRBV5-4 to TRBJ2-1, with D perhaps matching TRBD2 (6 bases). V was cut by 1 base and J by 3 bases, with 11 bases left in between. The CDR3 is 15 residues long. Germline V gene sequence: CDR1 SGHNT, CDR2 YYREEE (reference sequence). This CDR3 reads CASSLPLADYNEQFF. CDR3 nucleotides: TGTGCCAGCAGCTTGCCCTTAGCGGACTACAATGAGCAGTTCTTC.

This chain joins TRBV29-1 and TRBJ2-1, with 10 bases identical to TRBD1. This CDR3 contains 13 residues. Per the germline V gene, CDR1 is SQVTM and CDR2 is ANQGSEA. Germline trimming cut 8 bases from V and 6 bases from J; bases unmatched to any gene: 7. CDR3 nucleotides: TGCAGCTCAGGACAGGGGGAATCCAATGAGCAGTTCTTC. Protein product: CSSGQGESNEQFF.

J is TRBJ1-1 and V is TRBV7-9, with D perhaps TRBD1 (6 bases). Germline assignment: CDR1 SEHNR and CDR2 FQNEAQ (reference sequence). This CDR3 comprises 15 residues. The V end lost 1 base, the J end lost 6 bases, and 15 bases lay between the germline ends. The CDR3 loop reads CASSLGTGLGAEAFF. CDR3 sequence (DNA): TGTGCCAGCAGCTTAGGTACAGGGCTCGGTGCTGAAGCTTTCTTT. Using reference TRBV7-9 and TRBJ1-1 for the parts outside the CDR3, the full variable domain is DTGVSQNPRHKITKRGQNVTFRCDPISEHNRLYWYRQTLGQGPEFLTYFQNEAQLEKSRLLSDRFSAERPKGSFSTLEIQRTEQGDSAMYLCASSLGTGLGAEAFFGQGTRLTVV.

The V and J genes are TRBV6-2 or TRBV6-3 and TRBJ2-7; 8 bases fit TRBD1. CDR1 MNHEY and CDR2 SVGEGT come from the germline V gene. This CDR3 region has 14 residues. Losses at the gene ends were 4 bases for V and 2 bases for J; bases not matched to a gene: 4. CDR3 amino acids: CASSLDRAPYEQYF. Here the CDR3 DNA reads TGTGCCAGCAGTTTGGACAGGGCGCCCTACGAGCAGTACTTC.

The genes are TRBV9 and TRBJ1-1; TRBD1 matches at 9 bases. There are 15 residues in the CDR3. The germline V gene has CDR1 SGDLS and CDR2 YYNGEE. The junction had 8 bases not matched to a gene; V was cut back by 4 bases and J by 4 bases. CDR3 region: CASSSGTGFATEAFF. In DNA, the CDR3 is TGTGCCAGCAGCTCCGGGACAGGGTTTGCCACTGAAGCTTTCTTT.

V gene TRBV7-9 combines with J gene TRBJ1-1; 11 positions agree with TRBD1. The V and J ends lost 5 bases and 3 bases, in that order; junction bases with no gene match: 11. The CDR3 loop spans 17 amino acids. Germline loops: CDR1 SEHNR, CDR2 FQNEAQ (reference sequence). The CDR3 DNA reads as TGTGCCAGCAGCCCACAAGGGACAGGGGGATACTACACTGAAGCTTTCTTT. Protein: CASSPQGTGGYYTEAFF.

The gene calls are TRBV13 and TRBJ2-1, with TRBD1 as a possible D gene (6 bases). The germline V gene has CDR1 PRHDT and CDR2 FYEKMQ (reference sequence). V was pared by 5 bases and J by 2 bases, with 13 bases between. The CDR3 consists of 15 residues. DNA for the CDR3: TGTGCCAGCAGCATCCCCGGACAGCCCTACAATGAGCAGTTCTTC. The encoded protein is CASSIPGQPYNEQFF.

This clone was observed once. This sequence joins TRBV6-1 and TRBJ2-1; the D gene is possibly TRBD2 (7 bases). The V and J ends lost 2 bases and 7 bases respectively, with 21 bases between them. CDR1 MNHNS and CDR2 SASEGT come from the germline V gene. The CDR3 sequence is 17 residues long. The CDR3 here is CASSESAGAFVGNEQFF. In DNA form, the CDR3 reads TGTGCCAGCAGTGAATCGGCGGGGGCCTTCGTGGGAAATGAGCAGTTCTTC.

This chain links TRBV28 with TRBJ2-7; 8 nucleotides align to TRBD1. Germline V lookup: CDR1 MDHEN, CDR2 SYDVKM. The CDR3 loop spans 13 amino acids. The J segment lost 3 bases and the V segment lost 6 bases, leaving 4 bases of the junction unmatched. The CDR3 DNA is TGTGCCAGCAGCTACGGGACAGGCTACGAGCAGTACTTC. As protein: CASSYGTGYEQYF.

A single count supports this clone. The V call is TRBV28, the J call TRBJ1-1, with D perhaps TRBD1 (5 bases). Germline lookup yields CDR1 MDHEN and CDR2 SYDVKM. The V and J ends lost 5 bases and 1 base respectively, with 11 bases between them. CDR3 size: 14 residues. DNA for the CDR3: TGTGCCAGCAGTCTGGACGGACAGAACACTGAAGCTTTCTTT. Its protein is CASSLDGQNTEAFF.

A note on this clone: The sample has other DNA sequences that encode this CDR3 too. The chain recombines TRBV5-1 with TRBJ1-2, with 7 bases that match TRBD1. Trimming took 0 bases from V and 3 from J; bases not matched to a gene: 2. This CDR3 has 14 residues. Germline V gene lookup returns CDR1 SGHRS and CDR2 YFSETQ. The CDR3 loop is CASSLGQGDYGYTF. CDR3 in DNA: TGCGCCAGCAGCTTGGGGCAGGGGGACTATGGCTACACCTTC.

V usage is TRBV6-1 and J usage is TRBJ2-7; 12 bases are a match to TRBD2. The CDR3 spans 15 residues. Looked up from germline, CDR1 is MNHNS and CDR2 is SASEGT. Trimming at V came to 2 bases and at J to 4 bases, leaving 3 bases not matched to a gene. CDR3 DNA sequence: TGTGCCAGCAGTGAATCTACTAGCGGGGGGTACGAGCAGTACTTC. Protein sequence: CASSESTSGGYEQYF.

The V gene is TRBV5-1, the J gene TRBJ1-3; D ambiguous. The V gene lost 0 bases and the J gene lost 2 bases, with 12 bases spanning the gap. CDR1 is SGHRS and CDR2 is YFSETQ in the germline V gene. The CDR3 length is 16 residues. The CDR3 DNA reads as TGCGCCAGCAGCTTGGCCGGGGTGGGTACTGGAAACACCATATATTTT. This gives the protein CASSLAGVGTGNTIYF.

This chain links TRBV18 with TRBJ2-2; maybe TRBD1 (5 bases). Germline CDR1 is KGHSH and CDR2 is LQKENI. Trimming left V 2 bases short and J 2 bases short, with 15 bases between. The CDR3 sequence is 17 residues long. The CDR3 nucleotides read TGTGCCAGCTCACCAAGACTCGCCAGGGCAAACACCGGGGAGCTGTTTTTT. This encodes CASSPRLARANTGELFF. The entire variable domain, with the rest obtained from reference TRBV18 and TRBJ2-2, is as follows: NAGVMQNPRHLVRRRGQEARLRCSPMKGHSHVYWYRQLPEEGLKFMVYLQKENIIDESGMPKERFSAEFPKEGPSILRIQQVVRGDSAAYFCASSPRLARANTGELFFGEGSRLTVL.

The J gene is TRBJ2-5, the V gene TRBV5-1; 7 nucleotides match TRBD2. CDR1 and CDR2 from the germline V gene are SGHRS and YFSETQ. V lost 6 bases, J lost 1 base, and 9 bases stayed unmatched. The CDR3 is 15 residues long. The chain's CDR3 is CASKTGPGGQETQYF. DNA for the CDR3: TGCGCCAGCAAAACCGGGCCGGGGGGCCAAGAGACCCAGTACTTC.

This clone was counted once. The rearrangement uses TRBV28 and TRBJ1-1, with a weak D call TRBD1 (5 bases). V lost 0 bases, J lost 6 bases, and 11 bases lay in between. The CDR3 is 14 residues long. CDR1 MDHEN and CDR2 SYDVKM come from the germline V gene. The CDR3 DNA follows: TGTGCCAGCAGTTTATGGGGGCGGAGCGCTGAAGCTTTCTTT. Its protein product is CASSLWGRSAEAFF.

The J gene is TRBJ2-1, the V gene TRBV14; 7 positions agree with TRBD1. The CDR3 has 14 amino acids. V dropped 3 bases and J dropped 8; count of bases not matched to a gene: 7. Per the germline V gene, CDR1 is SGHDN and CDR2 is FVKESK. The CDR3 spells CASSQLTGRYEQFF. The CDR3 nucleotides are TGTGCCAGCAGCCAGTTGACAGGGCGTTATGAGCAGTTCTTC.

The J gene is TRBJ2-7, the V gene TRBV7-2; 10 nucleotides align to TRBD2. The CDR3 extends over 15 amino acids. The germline V gene has CDR1 SGHTA and CDR2 FQGNSA. Losses at the gene ends were 3 bases for V and 4 bases for J; bases not matched to a gene: 6. The CDR3 spells CASSLRTSGSYEQYF. In DNA form, the CDR3 reads TGTGCCAGCAGCTTGAGGACTAGCGGATCTTACGAGCAGTACTTC.